The sample holds one count of the clone carrying this T cell receptor beta chain. RNA totalling about 0.5 to 1 ug underwent reverse transcription with random hexamers. TCRdb called the immunoSEQ multiplex PCR reads again in MiXCR, with one record for every CDR3 protein. This sample has about 210,000 distinct CDR3 sequences, with 95% found just once. This record belongs to a study of CD8 T cells in Susac syndrome. Multiple sclerosis controls were treatment-naive patients with stable or active relapsing-remitting disease. Bulk CD8+ and CD4+ cells came from magnetic negative isolation; CD8+ TEMRA by FACS. This TCR was recovered from a human donor with multiple sclerosis. Sequencing was performed on CD4+ T cells from PBMCs.

The CDR3 region is CASTGPTGWEQYF. CDR3 bases: TGTGCCAGCACTGGACCGACCGGGTGGGAGCAGTACTTC. This chain links TRBV25-1 with TRBJ2-7; D uncertain. This CDR3 is built from 13 residues. Germline-derived CDR1 and CDR2 are MGHDK and SYGVNS. V lost 7 bases, J lost 7 bases, and 17 bases lay in between.